This is a list of T cell receptor beta chains from one sample in a study of somatic mutations in cytotoxic T cells in rheumatoid arthritis. Generated by immunoSEQ multiplex PCR, the TCRdb table keeps only in-frame clones and is missing some. This sample has about 3,000 clones; approximately 87% occur once, and the top ten carry 30% to 40%. The sequenced material came from CD8+ T cells sorted from blood. The receptors derive from a woman in her sixties with rheumatoid arthritis. Both conserved end residues are part of each CDR3. A D gene is named only where the DNA matches it firmly. The size field is filled for only some rows; it gives once, few, many or a size class.

TRBV7-9	NA	TRBJ2-1	once	CASSRNSGLRWFF	TGTGCCAGCAGCAGAAATAGCGGCTTAAGATGGTTCTTC
TRBV4-1	TRBD2	TRBJ2-7	NA	CASNLASGGSYEQYF	TGCGCCAGCAATCTGGCTAGCGGGGGCTCCTACGAGCAGTACTTC
TRBV27	TRBD1	TRBJ2-5	NA	CAVRQGLEQYF	TGTGCCGTGAGACAGGGGTTGGAGCAGTACTTC
TRBV11-2	NA	TRBJ2-5	NA	CASSLEAAQETQYF	TGTGCCAGCAGCTTAGAAGCGGCGCAAGAGACCCAGTACTTC
TRBV9	NA	TRBJ1-1	NA	CASSEGGLSEAFF	TGTGCCAGCAGCGAAGGAGGGCTCAGTGAAGCTTTCTTT
TRBV18	NA	TRBJ2-7	NA	CASSPPEKKYEQYF	TGTGCCAGCTCACCTCCGGAGAAGAAATACGAGCAGTACTTC
TRBV7-9	NA	TRBJ2-1	NA	CASSGPTGNEQFF	TGTGCCAGCAGCGGACCAACAGGGAATGAGCAGTTCTTC
TRBV28	TRBD2	TRBJ2-7	few	CASSPSSGRARYEQYF	TGTGCCAGCAGCCCAAGTAGCGGGAGGGCCCGCTACGAGCAGTACTTC
TRBV6-6	NA	TRBJ2-2	NA	CASSYRREAGELFF	TGTGCCAGCAGTTACCGCAGGGAGGCCGGGGAGCTGTTTTTT
TRBV7-2	TRBD1	TRBJ2-3	NA	CASSSARGYTDTQYF	TGTGCCAGCAGCTCCGCCAGGGGGTACACAGATACGCAGTATTTT
TRBV28	TRBD1	TRBJ1-2	NA	CASTRRGRVWGYTF	TGTGCCAGCACTCGCAGGGGGCGGGTGTGGGGCTACACCTTC
TRBV4-1	NA	TRBJ1-1	NA	CASSQATGMNTEAFF	TGCGCCAGCAGCCAAGCTACGGGGATGAACACTGAAGCTTTCTTT
TRBV13	NA	TRBJ2-7	NA	CASSTRTRSYEQYF	TGTGCCAGCAGTACGCGGACTCGCTCCTACGAGCAGTACTTC
TRBV9	TRBD2	TRBJ2-3	few	CASSDPVLQTSGTYTDTQYF	TGTGCCAGCAGCGACCCCGTGCTTCAGACTAGCGGGACCTACACAGATACGCAGTATTTT
TRBV2	NA	TRBJ1-5	NA	CASSEGPFGPQHF	TGTGCCAGCAGCGAGGGCCCCTTCGGGCCCCAGCATTTT
TRBV6-1	TRBD1	TRBJ1-2	NA	CASSESLPGGYGYTF	TGTGCCAGCAGTGAAAGTTTACCAGGGGGCTATGGCTACACCTTC
TRBV25-1	NA	TRBJ1-2	NA	CASSRSAGDGYTF	TGTGCCAGCAGTAGGTCTGCAGGGGACGGCTACACCTTC
TRBV2	NA	TRBJ2-7	NA	CASSKTSRSYEQYF	TGTGCCAGCAGTAAGACATCTCGAAGCTACGAGCAGTACTTC
TRBV11-2	NA	TRBJ1-2	NA	CASSLVARTDYGYTF	TGTGCCAGCAGCTTAGTAGCCCGAACTGACTATGGCTACACCTTC
TRBV5-1	NA	TRBJ1-4	NA	CASSSRGATNEKLFF	TGCGCCAGCAGCTCTCGGGGTGCAACTAATGAAAAACTGTTTTTT
TRBV6-5	NA	TRBJ1-2	NA	CASSYAQVDRGYTF	TGTGCCAGCAGTTACGCACAGGTTGATCGTGGCTACACCTTC
TRBV10-3	NA	TRBJ2-7	NA	CATSPPRSDEEQYF	TGTGCCACCTCTCCTCCCAGGTCCGACGAGGAGCAGTACTTC
TRBV21-1	NA	TRBJ2-2	NA	CASSKVRTGWTGELFF	TGTGCCAGCAGCAAAGTGAGGACAGGGTGGACCGGGGAGCTGTTTTTT
TRBV10-3	TRBD2	TRBJ2-7	NA	CAISEYQGLAGFYEQYF	TGTGCCATCAGTGAGTATCAGGGACTAGCGGGTTTCTACGAGCAGTACTTC
TRBV27	NA	TRBJ1-2	NA	CASSLAGLNGYTF	TGTGCCAGCAGTTTAGCAGGTCTGAATGGCTACACCTTC
TRBV27	TRBD2	TRBJ2-7	NA	CASSSFGGPGGEQYF	TGTGCCAGCAGTTCTTTCGGAGGGCCGGGGGGCGAGCAGTACTTC
TRBV7-2	NA	TRBJ1-6	NA	CASSLRVQIGSPLHF	TGTGCCAGCAGCTTACGAGTCCAAATCGGTTCACCCCTCCACTTT
TRBV11-2	NA	TRBJ2-7	NA	CASSPTGSPYEQYF	TGTGCCAGCAGCCCTACAGGCTCCCCCTACGAGCAGTACTTC
TRBV19	NA	TRBJ2-5	NA	CASSADGGPRETQYF	TGTGCCAGTAGTGCCGACGGGGGGCCTCGGGAGACCCAGTACTTC
TRBV5-4	NA	TRBJ1-5	NA	CASSLGPLNQPQHF	TGTGCCAGCAGCTTGGGCCCGCTAAATCAGCCCCAGCATTTT
TRBV11-2	TRBD2	TRBJ2-3	NA	CASNPGSGSLTDTQYF	TGTGCCAGCAACCCGGGTAGCGGGAGCCTGACAGATACGCAGTATTTT
TRBV23-1	NA	TRBJ2-4	NA	CASRKGQRTKNIQYF	TGCGCCAGCAGAAAAGGACAGCGGACTAAAAACATTCAGTACTTC
TRBV21-1	NA	TRBJ1-5	NA	CANLGGGSNQPQHF	TGTGCCAACCTAGGGGGCGGTAGCAATCAGCCCCAGCATTTT
TRBV4-1	NA	TRBJ2-7	NA	CASSQLTGEEEQYF	TGCGCCAGCAGCCAACTCACAGGGGAGGAGGAGCAGTACTTC
TRBV25-1	TRBD2	TRBJ2-7	NA	CASRPGLAGVYEQYF	TGTGCCAGCAGACCGGGACTAGCGGGAGTTTACGAGCAGTACTTC
TRBV11-2	NA	TRBJ2-1	NA	CASSPQDYPTGQFF	TGTGCCAGCAGCCCGCAGGACTACCCGACCGGGCAGTTCTTC
TRBV4-3	TRBD2	TRBJ2-4	few	CASSPRTSGRGMAKNIQYF	TGCGCCAGCAGCCCCCGGACTAGCGGGAGAGGGATGGCCAAAAACATTCAGTACTTC
TRBV10-2	NA	TRBJ1-2	NA	CASRAGGYGYTF	TGCGCCAGCAGGGCGGGGGGCTATGGCTACACCTTC
TRBV5-6	NA	TRBJ1-1	NA	CASSLPGRNTEAFF	TGTGCCAGCAGCTTGCCGGGTCGGAACACTGAAGCTTTCTTT
TRBV7-7	TRBD1	TRBJ2-5	NA	CASSSIGSGGQGVGTQYF	TGTGCCAGCAGTAGTATAGGCTCCGGCGGACAGGGTGTAGGGACCCAGTACTTC
TRBV5-4	TRBD2	TRBJ2-5	NA	CASSLEGLAGETQYF	TGTGCCAGCAGCTTGGAGGGACTAGCGGGGGAGACCCAGTACTTC
TRBV11-2	NA	TRBJ1-4	once	CASSFRYSHEKLFF	TGTGCCAGCAGCTTCCGCTACTCTCATGAAAAACTGTTTTTT
TRBV10-3	NA	TRBJ1-1	NA	CAIRGLEEGVNTEAFF	TGTGCCATCAGGGGACTTGAGGAGGGCGTGAACACTGAAGCTTTCTTT
TRBV7-6	NA	TRBJ2-7	NA	CASSWDSGQEQYF	TGTGCCAGCAGCTGGGACTCAGGGCAAGAGCAGTACTTC
TRBV4-3	NA	TRBJ2-7	NA	CASSQDPVSDYHSYEQYF	TGCGCCAGCAGCCAGGACCCGGTATCGGACTACCACTCCTACGAGCAGTACTTC
TRBV14	NA	TRBJ1-4	NA	CASSQDRLLNEKLFF	TGTGCCAGCAGCCAAGATCGACTGCTTAATGAAAAACTGTTTTTT
TRBV7-8	TRBD2	TRBJ2-1	NA	CASSSGDSGAYDNEQFF	TGTGCCAGCAGCTCCGGGGATAGCGGGGCGTACGACAATGAGCAGTTCTTC
TRBV14	TRBD2	TRBJ2-3	NA	CASSQYHGGSTDTQYF	TGTGCCAGCAGCCAGTACCACGGGGGGAGCACAGATACGCAGTATTTT